Listed below are T cell receptor beta chains from one sample, sequenced in a study of CD8+ T cells in alopecia areata. The data were produced by immunoSEQ multiplex PCR, yet TCRdb's version contains in-frame clones alone and is incomplete. Of approximately 140,000 clones in the sample, about 89% were seen once. Sequencing was performed on CD8+ T cells sorted from blood, taken at week 0. Source of these receptors: a human donor with alopecia areata. Both conserved end residues are part of each CDR3. D genes are given only for firm matches. Clone size, where shown, is once, few, many, or a class for clones that have expanded.

once,TRBJ2-1,NA,TRBV15,TGTGCCACCAGCAGAGTCCATAGCTCCTACAATGAGCAGTTCTTC,CATSRVHSSYNEQFF
NA,TRBJ2-5,TRBD1,TRBV6-5,TGTGCCAGCAGTTACAGGGGGCGCTTGGAGACCCAGTACTTC,CASSYRGRLETQYF
NA,TRBJ1-6,NA,TRBV27,TGTGCCAGCAGTACCTTTCAGTCTTCACCCCTCCACTTT,CASSTFQSSPLHF
NA,TRBJ1-6,NA,TRBV20-1,NA,CSARVGDGIHF
NA,TRBJ2-7,NA,TRBV2,TGTGCCAGCAGTGGTTCTTTGGGCAGCCACTCCTACGAGCAGTACTTC,CASSGSLGSHSYEQYF
NA,TRBJ2-1,TRBD2,TRBV29-1,TGCAGCGTTGAGGGACTAGCGGGCAGCTCCTACAATGAGCAGTTCTTC,CSVEGLAGSSYNEQFF
NA,TRBJ1-2,TRBD1,TRBV29-1,TGCAGCACAGTACCGACAGGGACCTATGGCTACACCTTC,CSTVPTGTYGYTF
once,TRBJ2-7,NA,TRBV29-1,TGCAGCGTTTCCCTAGTCCTAAGCAACGAGCAGTACTTC,CSVSLVLSNEQYF
NA,TRBJ2-7,TRBD1,TRBV10-2,TGCGCCAGCAGGACAGGGCGAGACGAGCAGTACTTC,CASRTGRDEQYF
NA,TRBJ2-1,NA,TRBV5-1,TGCGCCAGCAGCACTGGCGCGGCAGGGCTCGCCAATGAGCAGTTCTTC,CASSTGAAGLANEQFF
NA,TRBJ1-6,NA,TRBV4-1,TGCGCCAGCAGCACACGCGCTGATCAATTTTCACCCCTCCACTTT,CASSTRADQFSPLHF
NA,TRBJ2-1,TRBD1,TRBV29-1,TGCAGCGCCACCCGACAGGGCCCTGGAAGCAATGAGCAGTTCTTC,CSATRQGPGSNEQFF
NA,TRBJ2-7,NA,TRBV9,TGTGCCAGCAGCGTAGAGGCGGGGAGCTACGAGCAGTACTTC,CASSVEAGSYEQYF
NA,TRBJ1-4,NA,TRBV5-1,TGCGCCAGCAGCTTGCATAAACTCCTGAGGGGTAATGAAAAACTGTTTTTT,CASSLHKLLRGNEKLFF
NA,TRBJ2-5,NA,TRBV7-9,TGTGCCAGCAGCTTACCGTCCCCCCAGTACTTC,CASSLPSPQYF
NA,TRBJ2-5,TRBD1,TRBV5-1,TGCGCCAGCAGCAAACGTCCCGGGACAGGGGGCGCCGGCCAAGAGACCCAGTACTTC,CASSKRPGTGGAGQETQYF
NA,TRBJ2-7,NA,TRBV27,TGTGCCAGCAGTTCCCCCGGGACGGCTACCTACGAGCAGTACTTC,CASSSPGTATYEQYF
NA,TRBJ2-3,TRBD2,TRBV30,TGTGCCTGGAGGTCGACTAGCGGTAACACAGATACGCAGTATTTT,CAWRSTSGNTDTQYF
NA,TRBJ2-2,NA,TRBV5-6,TGTGCCAGCAGCTTAGGAAACACCGGGGAGCTGTTTTTT,CASSLGNTGELFF
once,TRBJ2-2,NA,TRBV10-3,TGTGCCATCAGTGACGAGACCACCGGGGAGCTGTTTTTT,CAISDETTGELFF
NA,TRBJ2-2,NA,TRBV27,TGTGCCAGCAGTTTATCGGGGGGACTGGTGAACACCGGGGAGCTGTTTTTT,CASSLSGGLVNTGELFF
once,TRBJ2-7,NA,TRBV7-9,TGTGCCAGCAGCGTCCAATCACTCGAGCAGTACTTC,CASSVQSLEQYF
once,TRBJ2-7,TRBD2,TRBV11-2,TGTGCCAGCAGCTTAAGCACTAGCGGGGCTCTCTCCTACGAGCAGTACTTC,CASSLSTSGALSYEQYF